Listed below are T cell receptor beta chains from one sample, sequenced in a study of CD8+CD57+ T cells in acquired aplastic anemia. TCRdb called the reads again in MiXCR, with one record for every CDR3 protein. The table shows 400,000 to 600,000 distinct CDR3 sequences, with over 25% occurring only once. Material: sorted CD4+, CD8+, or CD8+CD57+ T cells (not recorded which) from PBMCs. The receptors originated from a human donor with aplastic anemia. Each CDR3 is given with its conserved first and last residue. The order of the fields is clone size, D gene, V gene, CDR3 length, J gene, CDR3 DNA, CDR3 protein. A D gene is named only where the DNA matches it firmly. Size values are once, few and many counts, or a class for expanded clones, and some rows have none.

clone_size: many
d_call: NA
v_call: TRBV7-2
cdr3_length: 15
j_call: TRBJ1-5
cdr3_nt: TGTGCCAGCAGCCCAAGGCTGTATAGCAATCAGCCCCAGCATTTT
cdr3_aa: CASSPRLYSNQPQHF

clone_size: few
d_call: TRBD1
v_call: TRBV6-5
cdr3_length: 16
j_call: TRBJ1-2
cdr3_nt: TGTGCCAGCAGTCTCTCGACAGGGGAGGTCCCCTATGGCTACACCTTC
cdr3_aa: CASSLSTGEVPYGYTF

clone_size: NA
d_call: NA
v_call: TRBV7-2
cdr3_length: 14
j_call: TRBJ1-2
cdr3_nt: TGTCCCAGCAGTTTTGGCAGTTCAGACTATGGCTACACCTTC
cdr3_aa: CPSSFGSSDYGYTF

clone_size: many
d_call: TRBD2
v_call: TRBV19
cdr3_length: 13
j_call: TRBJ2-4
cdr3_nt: TGTGCCAGTACAGTTAGCGGGAGTGACATTCAGTACTTC
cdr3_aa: CASTVSGSDIQYF

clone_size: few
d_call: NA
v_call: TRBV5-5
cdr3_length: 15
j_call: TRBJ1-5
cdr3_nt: TGTGCCAGCAGCTTGGCGGATCGGACTAATCAGCCCCAGCATTTT
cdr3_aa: CASSLADRTNQPQHF

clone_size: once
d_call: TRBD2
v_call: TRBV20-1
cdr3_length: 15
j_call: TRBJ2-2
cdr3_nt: TGCAGTGCTCTATCCCTAGCGGTTGTCACCGGGGAGCTGTTTTTT
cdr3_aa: CSALSLAVVTGELFF

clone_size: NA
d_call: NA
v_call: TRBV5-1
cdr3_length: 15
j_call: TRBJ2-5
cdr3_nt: TGCGCCAGCAGCTTGGTCCCAGGGGCACTTGAGACCCAGTACTTC
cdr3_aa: CASSLVPGALETQYF

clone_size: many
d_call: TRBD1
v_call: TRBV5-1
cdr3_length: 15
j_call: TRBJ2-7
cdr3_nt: TGCGCCAGCAGCTTGGATGGGACAGGATCTTTCGGGCAGTACTTC
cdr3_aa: CASSLDGTGSFGQYF

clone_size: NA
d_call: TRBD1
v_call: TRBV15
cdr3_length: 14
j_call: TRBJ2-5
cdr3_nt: TGTGCCACCAGCAGCACAGGGGCAGGAGAGACCCAGTACTTC
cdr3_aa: CATSSTGAGETQYF

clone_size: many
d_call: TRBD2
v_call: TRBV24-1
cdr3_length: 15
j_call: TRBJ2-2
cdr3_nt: TGTGCCACCGGTGGGCCCGGAGCGGGGACCGGGGAGCTGTTTTTT
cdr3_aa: CATGGPGAGTGELFF

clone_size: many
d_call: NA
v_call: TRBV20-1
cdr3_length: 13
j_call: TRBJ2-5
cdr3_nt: TGCAGTGCTAGCGTCATTGCGGGAGAGACCCAGTACTTC
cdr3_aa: CSASVIAGETQYF

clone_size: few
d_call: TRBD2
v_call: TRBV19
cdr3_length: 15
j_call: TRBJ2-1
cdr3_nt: TGTGCCAGTAGCTTACTAGCGGGAGGGCCTGGTGAGCAGTTCTTC
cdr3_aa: CASSLLAGGPGEQFF

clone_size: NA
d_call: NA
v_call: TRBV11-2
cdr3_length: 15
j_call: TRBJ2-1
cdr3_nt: TGTGCCAGCAGCTTAATCCGGGACGCCTTGGGGGAGCAGTTCTTC
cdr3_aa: CASSLIRDALGEQFF

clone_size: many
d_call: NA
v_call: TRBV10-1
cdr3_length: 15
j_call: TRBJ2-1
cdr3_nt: TGCGCCAGCAGTGACTCGGGCCAGGGTGGCAATGAGCAGTTCTTC
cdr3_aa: CASSDSGQGGNEQFF

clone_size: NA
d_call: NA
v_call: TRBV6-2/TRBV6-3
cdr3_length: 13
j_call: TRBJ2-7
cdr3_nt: TGTGCCAGGGTGCGGGCCAGGGATTACGAGCAGTACTTC
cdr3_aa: CARVRARDYEQYF

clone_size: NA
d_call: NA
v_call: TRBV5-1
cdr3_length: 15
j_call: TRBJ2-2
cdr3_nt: TGCGCCAGCAGCTTGGCAACAGGGAACACCGGGGAGATGTTTTTT
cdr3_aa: CASSLATGNTGEMFF

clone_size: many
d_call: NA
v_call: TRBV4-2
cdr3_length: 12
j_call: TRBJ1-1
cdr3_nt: TGTGCCAGCAGCCAAGATAGCACTGAAGCTTTCTTT
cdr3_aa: CASSQDSTEAFF

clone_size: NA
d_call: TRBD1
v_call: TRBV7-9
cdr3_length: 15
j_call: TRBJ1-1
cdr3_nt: TGTGCCAGCAGCTTAGAGGGGGCGGTGGACACTGAGGCTTTCTTT
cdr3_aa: CASSLEGAVDTEAFF

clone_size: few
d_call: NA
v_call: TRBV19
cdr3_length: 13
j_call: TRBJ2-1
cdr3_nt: TGTACCAGTAGTGTCCTCCCTAGCAATGAGCAGTTCTTC
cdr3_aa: CTSSVLPSNEQFF

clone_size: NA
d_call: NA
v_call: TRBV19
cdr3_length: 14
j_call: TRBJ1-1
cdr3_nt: TGTGCCAGTAGTACAACAACAGGGAACACTGAAGCTTTCTTT
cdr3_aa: CASSTTTGNTEAFF

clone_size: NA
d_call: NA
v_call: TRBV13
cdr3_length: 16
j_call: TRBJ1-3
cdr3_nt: TGTGCCAGCAGCTTGGGCGGAAGATACTCTGGAAACACCATATATTTT
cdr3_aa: CASSLGGRYSGNTIYF

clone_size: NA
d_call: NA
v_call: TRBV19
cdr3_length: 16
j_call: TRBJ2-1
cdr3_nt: TGTGCCAGTAGTATAGTGGGGACACGTTGGGACAATGAGCAGTTCTTC
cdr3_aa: CASSIVGTRWDNEQFF

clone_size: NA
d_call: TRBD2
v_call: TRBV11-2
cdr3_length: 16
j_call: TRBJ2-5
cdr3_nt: TGTGCCAGCAGCTTAAATAGCGGGAGTCTAAGGGAGACCCAGTACTTC
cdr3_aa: CASSLNSGSLRETQYF

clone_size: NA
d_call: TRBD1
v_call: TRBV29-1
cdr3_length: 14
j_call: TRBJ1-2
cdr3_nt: TGCAGCATTTGGGGACAGGTGGGGAACTATGGCTACACCTTC
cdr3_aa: CSIWGQVGNYGYTF

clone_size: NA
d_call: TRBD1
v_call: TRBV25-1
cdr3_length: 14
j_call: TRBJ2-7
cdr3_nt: TGTGCCAGCAGTGAATACAGGGGGCCCTACGAGCAGTACTTC
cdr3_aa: CASSEYRGPYEQYF

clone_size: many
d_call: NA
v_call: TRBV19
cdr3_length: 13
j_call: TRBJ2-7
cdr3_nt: TGTGCCAGTAGTATCGCAGAATGGTACGAGCAGTACTTC
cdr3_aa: CASSIAEWYEQYF

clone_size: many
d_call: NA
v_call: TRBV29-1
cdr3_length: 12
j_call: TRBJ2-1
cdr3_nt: TGCAGCGTCGGACGGGAGCAGGTTGAGCAGTTCTTC
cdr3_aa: CSVGREQVEQFF

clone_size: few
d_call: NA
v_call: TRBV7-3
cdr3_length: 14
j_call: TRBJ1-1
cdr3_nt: TGTGCCAGCAGCTTAATCGAGAGAGGCACTGAAGCTTTCTTT
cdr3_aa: CASSLIERGTEAFF

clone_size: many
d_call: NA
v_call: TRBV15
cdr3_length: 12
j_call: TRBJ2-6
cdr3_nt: TGTGCCACCAGCAGAGGAACGGACGGCCTGACTTTC
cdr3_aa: CATSRGTDGLTF

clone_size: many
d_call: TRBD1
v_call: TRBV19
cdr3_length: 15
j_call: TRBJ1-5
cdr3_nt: TGTGCCAGTAGTGGGGGGACAGGGGCTAGTCAGCCCCAGCATTTT
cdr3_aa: CASSGGTGASQPQHF

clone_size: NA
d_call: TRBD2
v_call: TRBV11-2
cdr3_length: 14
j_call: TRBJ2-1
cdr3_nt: TGTGCCAGCAGCCCAGAGCGGGGTCGCAATGAGCAGTTCTTC
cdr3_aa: CASSPERGRNEQFF

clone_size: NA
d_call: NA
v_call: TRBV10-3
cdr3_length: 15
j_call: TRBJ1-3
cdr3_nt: TGTGCCAGCAGTTACTCGAGAGGGCTTGGAAACACCATATATTTT
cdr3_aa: CASSYSRGLGNTIYF

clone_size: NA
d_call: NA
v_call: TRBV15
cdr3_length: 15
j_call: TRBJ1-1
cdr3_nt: TGTGCCACCAGCCCACGCGAGGGGAAGAACACTGAAGCTTTCTTT
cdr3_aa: CATSPREGKNTEAFF

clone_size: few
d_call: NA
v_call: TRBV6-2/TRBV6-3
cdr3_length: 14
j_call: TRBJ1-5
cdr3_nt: TGTGCCAGCAGTTACCCTACAGGAGATCAGCCCCAGCATTTT
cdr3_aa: CASSYPTGDQPQHF

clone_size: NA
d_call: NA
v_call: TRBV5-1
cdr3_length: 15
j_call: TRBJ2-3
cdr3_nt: TGCGCCAGCAGCTTGGTATCGGGAGGCACAGATACGCAGTATTTT
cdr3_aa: CASSLVSGGTDTQYF

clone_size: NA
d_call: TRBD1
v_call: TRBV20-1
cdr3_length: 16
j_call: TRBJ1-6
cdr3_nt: TGCAGTGCCCACGACAGGGCACCAGTCTTAATTTCACCCCTCCACTTT
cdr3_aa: CSAHDRAPVLISPLHF

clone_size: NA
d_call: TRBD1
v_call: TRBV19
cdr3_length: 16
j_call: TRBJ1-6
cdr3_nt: TGTGCCTGGAGGGAAACTACAGGGGCTGGGCGGTCACCCCTCCACTTT
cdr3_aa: CAWRETTGAGRSPLHF

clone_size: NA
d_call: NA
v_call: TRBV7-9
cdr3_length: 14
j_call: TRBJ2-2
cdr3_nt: TGTGCCAGCAGCCGAGGTGGCGGGACAGGGGAGCTGTTTTTT
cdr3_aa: CASSRGGGTGELFF

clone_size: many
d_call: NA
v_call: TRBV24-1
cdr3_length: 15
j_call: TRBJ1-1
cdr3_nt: TGTGCCACCAGTGATTTTCCAGGGATGAACACTGAAGCTTTCTTT
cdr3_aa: CATSDFPGMNTEAFF

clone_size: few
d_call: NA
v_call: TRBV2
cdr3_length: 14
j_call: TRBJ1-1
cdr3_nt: TGTGCCAGCAGTGGACAGGCGACGAACACTGAAGCTTTCTTT
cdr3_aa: CASSGQATNTEAFF

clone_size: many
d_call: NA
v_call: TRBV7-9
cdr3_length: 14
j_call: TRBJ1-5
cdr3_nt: TGTGCCAGCAGCTCACAGAATAGCAATCAGCCCCAGCATTTT
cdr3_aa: CASSSQNSNQPQHF

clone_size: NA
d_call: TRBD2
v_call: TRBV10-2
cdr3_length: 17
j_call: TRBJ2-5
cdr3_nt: TGCGCCAGCAGTGAAGTAGGGACTAGCGGGAGGGAAGAGACCCAGTACTTC
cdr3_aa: CASSEVGTSGREETQYF

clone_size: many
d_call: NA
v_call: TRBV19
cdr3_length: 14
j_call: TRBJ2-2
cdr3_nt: TGTGCCAGTAATAGGGGTTCGAACACCGGGGAGCTGTTTTTT
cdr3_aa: CASNRGSNTGELFF

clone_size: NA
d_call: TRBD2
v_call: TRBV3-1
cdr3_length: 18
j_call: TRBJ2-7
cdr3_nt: TGTGCCAGCTCAAATACGACTAGCGGGACGTTCAGGTCCTACGAGCAGTACTTC
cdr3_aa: CASSNTTSGTFRSYEQYF

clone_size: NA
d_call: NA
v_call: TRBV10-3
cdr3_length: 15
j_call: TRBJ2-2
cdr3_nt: TGTGCCATCAAGAAGGTAGTGGGGAACAGCGGGGAGCTGTTTTTT
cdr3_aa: CAIKKVVGNSGELFF

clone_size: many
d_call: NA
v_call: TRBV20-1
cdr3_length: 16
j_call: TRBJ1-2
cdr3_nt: TGCAGTGCTAGAGAGTTTCGGACACCGACTCGAGATGGCTACACCTTC
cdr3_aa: CSAREFRTPTRDGYTF

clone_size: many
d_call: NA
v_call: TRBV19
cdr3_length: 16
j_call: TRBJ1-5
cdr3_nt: TGTGCCAGTAGTATCAGCTGGCGGATTAGCAATCAGCCCCAGCATTTT
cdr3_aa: CASSISWRISNQPQHF

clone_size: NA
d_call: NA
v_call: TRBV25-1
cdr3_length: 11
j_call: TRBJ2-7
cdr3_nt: TGTGCCAGCAATAGCCTCCACGAGCAGTACTTC
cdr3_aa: CASNSLHEQYF

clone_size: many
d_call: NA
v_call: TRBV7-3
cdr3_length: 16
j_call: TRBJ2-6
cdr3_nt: TGTGCCAGCAGCCCCTTTCGGAGCTCTGGGGCCAACGTCCTGACTTTC
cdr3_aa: CASSPFRSSGANVLTF